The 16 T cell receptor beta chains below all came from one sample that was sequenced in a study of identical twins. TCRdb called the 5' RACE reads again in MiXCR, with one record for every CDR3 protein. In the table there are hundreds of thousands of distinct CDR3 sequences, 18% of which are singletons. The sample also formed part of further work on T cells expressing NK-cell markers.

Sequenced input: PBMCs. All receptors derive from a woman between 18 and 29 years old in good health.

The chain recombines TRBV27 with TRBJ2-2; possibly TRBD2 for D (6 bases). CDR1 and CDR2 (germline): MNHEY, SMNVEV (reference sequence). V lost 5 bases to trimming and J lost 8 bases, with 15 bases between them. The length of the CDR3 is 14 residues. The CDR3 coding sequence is TGTGCCAGCAGTCGAGGGACTGGGGCGGGGGAGCTGTTTTTT. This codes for CASSRGTGAGELFF.

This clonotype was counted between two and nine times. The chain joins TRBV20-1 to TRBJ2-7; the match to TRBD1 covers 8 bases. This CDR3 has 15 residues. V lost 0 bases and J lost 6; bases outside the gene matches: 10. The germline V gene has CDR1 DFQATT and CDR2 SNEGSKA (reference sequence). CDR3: CSARERTGIRTEQYF. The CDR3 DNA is TGCAGTGCTAGAGAACGGACAGGGATAAGGACCGAGCAGTACTTC.

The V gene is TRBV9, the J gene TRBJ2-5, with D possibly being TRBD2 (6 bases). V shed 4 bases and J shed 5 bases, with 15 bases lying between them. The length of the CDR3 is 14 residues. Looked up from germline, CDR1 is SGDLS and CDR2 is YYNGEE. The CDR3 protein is CASSTGDVEETQYF. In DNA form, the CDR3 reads TGTGCCAGCAGCACGGGGGACGTTGAGGAGACCCAGTACTTC.

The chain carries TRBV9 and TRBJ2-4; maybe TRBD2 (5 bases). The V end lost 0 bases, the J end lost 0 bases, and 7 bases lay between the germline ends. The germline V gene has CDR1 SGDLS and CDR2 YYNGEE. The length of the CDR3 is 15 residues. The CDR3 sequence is CASSVDGEAKNIQYF. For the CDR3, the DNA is TGTGCCAGCAGCGTAGACGGGGAAGCCAAAAACATTCAGTACTTC.

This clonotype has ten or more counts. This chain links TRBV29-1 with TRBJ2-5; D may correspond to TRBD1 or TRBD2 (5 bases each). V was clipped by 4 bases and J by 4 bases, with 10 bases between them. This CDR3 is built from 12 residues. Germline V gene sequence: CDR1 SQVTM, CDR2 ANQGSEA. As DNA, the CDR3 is TGCAGCGTTGGAGGGGCCGGAGAGACCCAGTACTTC. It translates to CSVGGAGETQYF.

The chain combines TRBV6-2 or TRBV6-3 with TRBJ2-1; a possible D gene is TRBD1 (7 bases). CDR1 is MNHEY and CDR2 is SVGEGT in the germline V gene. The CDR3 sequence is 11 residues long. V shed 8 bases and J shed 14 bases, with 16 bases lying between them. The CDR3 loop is CASGGTAEKFF. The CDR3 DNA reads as TGTGCCAGCGGAGGGACAGCGGAGAAGTTCTTC.

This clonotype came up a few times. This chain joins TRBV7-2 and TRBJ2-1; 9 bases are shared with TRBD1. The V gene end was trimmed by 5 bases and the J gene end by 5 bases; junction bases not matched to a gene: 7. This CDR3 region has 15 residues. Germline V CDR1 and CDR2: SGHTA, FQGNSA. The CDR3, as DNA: TGTGCCAGCAGCCGACCACAGGGGGCTCACAATGAGCAGTTCTTC. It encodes CASSRPQGAHNEQFF.

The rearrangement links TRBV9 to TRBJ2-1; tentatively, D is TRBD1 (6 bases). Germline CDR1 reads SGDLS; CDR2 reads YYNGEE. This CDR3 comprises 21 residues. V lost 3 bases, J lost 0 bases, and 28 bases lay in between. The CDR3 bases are TGTGCCAGCAGCGCTCGAGGAGGACATGCTCAGGGGACGAGCTCCTACAATGAGCAGTTCTTC. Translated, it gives CASSARGGHAQGTSSYNEQFF. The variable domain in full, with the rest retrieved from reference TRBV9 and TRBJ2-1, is DSGVTQTPKHLITATGQRVTLRCSPRSGDLSVYWYQQSLDQGLQFLIQYYNGEERAKGNILERFSAQQFPDLHSELNLSSLELGDSALYFCASSARGGHAQGTSSYNEQFFGPGTRLTVL.

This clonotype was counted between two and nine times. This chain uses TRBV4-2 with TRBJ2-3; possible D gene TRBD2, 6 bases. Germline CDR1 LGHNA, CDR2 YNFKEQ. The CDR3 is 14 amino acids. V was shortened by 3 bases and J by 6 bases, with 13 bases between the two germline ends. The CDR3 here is CASSHPGAGDTQYF. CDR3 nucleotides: TGTGCCAGCAGCCACCCCGGGGCGGGGGATACGCAGTATTTT.

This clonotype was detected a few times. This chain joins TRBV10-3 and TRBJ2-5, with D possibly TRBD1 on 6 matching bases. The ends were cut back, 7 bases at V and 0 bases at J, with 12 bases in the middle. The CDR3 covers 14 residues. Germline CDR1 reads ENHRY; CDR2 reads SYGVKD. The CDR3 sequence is CAINSGDNQETQYF. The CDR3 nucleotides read TGTGCCATCAATAGTGGGGACAACCAAGAGACCCAGTACTTC.

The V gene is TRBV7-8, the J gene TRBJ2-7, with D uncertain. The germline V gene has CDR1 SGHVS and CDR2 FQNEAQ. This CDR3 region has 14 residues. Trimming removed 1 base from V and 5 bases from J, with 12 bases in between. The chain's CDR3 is CASSLGGTGNEQYF. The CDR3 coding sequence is TGTGCCAGCAGCTTAGGGGGAACTGGGAACGAGCAGTACTTC.

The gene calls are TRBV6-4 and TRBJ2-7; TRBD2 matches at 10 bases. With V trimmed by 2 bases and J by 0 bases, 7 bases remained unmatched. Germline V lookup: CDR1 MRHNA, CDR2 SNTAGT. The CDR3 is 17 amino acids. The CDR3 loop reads CASSDVLAGVSSYEQYF. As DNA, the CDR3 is TGTGCCAGCAGTGACGTCCTAGCGGGGGTTAGCTCCTACGAGCAGTACTTC.

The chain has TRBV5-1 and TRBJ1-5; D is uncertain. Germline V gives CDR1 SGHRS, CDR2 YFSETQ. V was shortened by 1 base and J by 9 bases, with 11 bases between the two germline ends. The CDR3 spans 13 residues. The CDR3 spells CASSLLGFAPQHF. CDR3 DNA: TGCGCCAGCAGCTTGCTGGGTTTCGCGCCCCAGCATTTT.

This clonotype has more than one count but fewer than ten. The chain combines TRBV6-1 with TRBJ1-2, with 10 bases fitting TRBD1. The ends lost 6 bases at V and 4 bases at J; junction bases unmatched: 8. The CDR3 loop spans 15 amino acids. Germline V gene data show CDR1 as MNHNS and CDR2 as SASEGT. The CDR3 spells CASRGYGTGVYGYTF. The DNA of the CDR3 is TGTGCCAGCAGAGGGTACGGGACAGGGGTCTATGGCTACACCTTC.

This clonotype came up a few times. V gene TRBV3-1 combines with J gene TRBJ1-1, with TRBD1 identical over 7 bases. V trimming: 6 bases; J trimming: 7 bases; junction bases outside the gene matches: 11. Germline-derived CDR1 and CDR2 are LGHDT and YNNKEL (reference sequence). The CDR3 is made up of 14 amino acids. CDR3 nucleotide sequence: TGTGCCAGCAGGGGGGACAGACGAGTCGGTGAAGCTTTCTTT. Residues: CASRGDRRVGEAFF.

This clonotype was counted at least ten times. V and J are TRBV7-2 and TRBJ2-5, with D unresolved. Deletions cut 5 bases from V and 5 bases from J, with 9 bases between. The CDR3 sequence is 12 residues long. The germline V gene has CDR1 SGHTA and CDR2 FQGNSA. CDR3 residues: CASSPAVETQYF. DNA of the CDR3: TGTGCCAGCAGCCCCGCCGTCGAGACCCAGTACTTC.